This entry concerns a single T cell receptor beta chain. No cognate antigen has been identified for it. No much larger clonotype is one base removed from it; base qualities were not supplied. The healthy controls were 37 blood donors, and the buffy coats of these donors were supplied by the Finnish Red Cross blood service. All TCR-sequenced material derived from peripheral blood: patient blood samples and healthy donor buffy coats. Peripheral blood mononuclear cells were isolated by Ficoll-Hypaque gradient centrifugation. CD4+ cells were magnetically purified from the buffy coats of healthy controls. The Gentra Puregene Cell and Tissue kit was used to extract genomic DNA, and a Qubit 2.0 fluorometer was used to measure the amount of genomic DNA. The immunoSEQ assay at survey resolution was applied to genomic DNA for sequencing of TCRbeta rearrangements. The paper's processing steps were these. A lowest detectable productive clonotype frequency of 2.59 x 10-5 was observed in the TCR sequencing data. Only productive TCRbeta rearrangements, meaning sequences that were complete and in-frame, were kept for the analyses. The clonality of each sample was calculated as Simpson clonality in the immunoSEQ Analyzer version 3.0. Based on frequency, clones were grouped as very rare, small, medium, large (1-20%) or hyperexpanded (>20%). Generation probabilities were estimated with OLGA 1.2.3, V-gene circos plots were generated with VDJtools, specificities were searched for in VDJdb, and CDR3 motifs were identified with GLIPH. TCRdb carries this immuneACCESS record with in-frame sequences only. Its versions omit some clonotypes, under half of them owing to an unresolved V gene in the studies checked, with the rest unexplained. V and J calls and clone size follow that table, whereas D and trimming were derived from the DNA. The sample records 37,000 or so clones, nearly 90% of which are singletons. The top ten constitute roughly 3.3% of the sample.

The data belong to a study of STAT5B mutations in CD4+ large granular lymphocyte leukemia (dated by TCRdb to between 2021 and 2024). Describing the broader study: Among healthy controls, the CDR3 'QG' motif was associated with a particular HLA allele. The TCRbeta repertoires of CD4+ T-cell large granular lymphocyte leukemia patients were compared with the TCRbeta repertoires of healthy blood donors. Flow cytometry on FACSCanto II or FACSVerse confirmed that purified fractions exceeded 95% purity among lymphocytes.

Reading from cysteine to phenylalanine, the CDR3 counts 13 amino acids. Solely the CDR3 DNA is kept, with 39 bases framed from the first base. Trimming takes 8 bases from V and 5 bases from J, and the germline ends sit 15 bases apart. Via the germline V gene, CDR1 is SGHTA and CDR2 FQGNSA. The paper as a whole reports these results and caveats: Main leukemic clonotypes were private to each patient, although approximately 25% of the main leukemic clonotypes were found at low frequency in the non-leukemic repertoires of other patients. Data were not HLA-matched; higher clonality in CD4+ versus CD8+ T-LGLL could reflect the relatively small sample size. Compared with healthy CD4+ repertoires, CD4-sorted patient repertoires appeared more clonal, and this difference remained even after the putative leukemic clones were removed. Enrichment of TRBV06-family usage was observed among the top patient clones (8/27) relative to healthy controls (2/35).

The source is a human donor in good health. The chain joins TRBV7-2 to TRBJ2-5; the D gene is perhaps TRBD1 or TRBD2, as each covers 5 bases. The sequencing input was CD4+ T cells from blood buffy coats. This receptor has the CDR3 CASGREWGETQYF. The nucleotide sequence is TGTGCCAGCGGACGCGAGTGGGGGGAGACCCAGTACTTC.